The rows below give T cell receptor beta chains drawn from one sample of a study of T cell responses to AZD1222 COVID-19 vaccine. Libraries were prepared by immunoSEQ multiplex PCR; TCRdb keeps only in-frame clonotypes and omits some of them. The sample holds approximately 90,000 clones, over 85% seen once. Material: peripheral blood, obtained on day 0 of AZD1222 vaccination. These receptor sequences come from an adult in good health. CDR3s include the opening cysteine and the closing phenylalanine or tryptophan. Each record gives: CDR3 DNA, CDR3 protein, V gene, clone size, D gene, J gene. A D gene is named only where the DNA matches it firmly. Clone size is not always given. Where it is, it says once, few, many or a class for expanded clones.

TGCGCCAGCAGCCAAGGGACTACCTCAACCCATGATACGCAGTATTTT,CASSQGTTSTHDTQYF,TRBV4-1,NA,NA,TRBJ2-3
TGTGGATCAAGCGGGGGAGAAAATGAAAAACTGTTTTTT,CGSSGGENEKLFF,TRBV11-2,NA,NA,TRBJ1-4
TGTGCCACCAGCAGAGATCGGAGGGACACTGAAGCTTTCTTT,CATSRDRRDTEAFF,TRBV15,once,NA,TRBJ1-1
TGTGCCAGCTCACTGAACCCGGGACAGGGGACCCCTAACTATGGCTACACCTTC,CASSLNPGQGTPNYGYTF,TRBV18,NA,TRBD1,TRBJ1-2
TGTGCCAGCAGCTTAACGGCAGGGGGCAACTACGAGCAGTACTTC,CASSLTAGGNYEQYF,TRBV7-3,NA,TRBD1,TRBJ2-7
TGTGCCAGCAGCTTTGGGACAGGGTCCCAGCATTTT,CASSFGTGSQHF,TRBV7-9,NA,TRBD1,TRBJ1-5
TGTGCCAGCAGCGTTACTAGGACCACTGAAGCTTTCTTT,CASSVTRTTEAFF,TRBV7-8,NA,NA,TRBJ1-1
TGTGCCATCTTGTCTGGAGGTGCGGGAGGGCAATACGAGCAGTACTTC,CAILSGGAGGQYEQYF,TRBV28,NA,TRBD2,TRBJ2-7
TGTGCCAGTAGTCCCCCGGGGGCCATGAACACTGAAGCTTTCTTT,CASSPPGAMNTEAFF,TRBV19,NA,NA,TRBJ1-1
TGTGCCAGCAGGTTTGGGACCGATCATCGGGATTTCTTC,CASRFGTDHRDFF,TRBV12-3/TRBV12-4,NA,NA,TRBJ2-1
TGTGCCAGCAGCTATCGGACAGCTTACAATGAGCAGTTCTTC,CASSYRTAYNEQFF,TRBV7-8,NA,NA,TRBJ2-1
TGTGCCAGCAGTTGGACAGGGGAGTTTCAGCCCCAGCATTTT,CASSWTGEFQPQHF,TRBV6-2/TRBV6-3,NA,TRBD1,TRBJ1-5
TGTGCCAGCAGCTTTGCGGGAGAGGTCGCAGATACGCAGTATTTT,CASSFAGEVADTQYF,TRBV11-2,NA,TRBD2,TRBJ2-3
TGTGCCAGCAGACGAGACCATTTTTACCAGTATTTT,CASRRDHFYQYF,TRBV27,NA,NA,TRBJ2-3
TGTGCCAGCAGCATCAGCGGGGCCCAAGAGACCCAGTACTTC,CASSISGAQETQYF,TRBV11-3,NA,TRBD2,TRBJ2-5
TGTGCCAGCAGTTTAGGGCTAGCGGGGACAGATACGCAGTATTTT,CASSLGLAGTDTQYF,TRBV28,once,TRBD2,TRBJ2-3
TGCAGTGCTAGAGGCCCCCTCGAGCAGTTCTTC,CSARGPLEQFF,TRBV20-1,NA,NA,TRBJ2-1
TGTGCCACCGGGGACAGGACCGGGGCCGAGCAGTACTTC,CATGDRTGAEQYF,TRBV24-1,NA,TRBD1,TRBJ2-7
TGTGCCAGCAGCCCCACCCCTCTAGCGGGTGCGAACACCGGGGAGCTGTTTTTT,CASSPTPLAGANTGELFF,TRBV3-1/TRBV3-2,NA,TRBD2,TRBJ2-2
TGCGCCAGCAGCCCCGGGACTAGCGGGGGCCCCAGCACAGATACGCAGTATTTT,CASSPGTSGGPSTDTQYF,TRBV4-1,NA,TRBD2,TRBJ2-3
TGTGCCAGCAGCAACGCACCCCCAGGGGGGGAGACTGAAGCTTTCTTT,CASSNAPPGGETEAFF,TRBV21-1,NA,NA,TRBJ1-1
TGTGCCAGCAGCCAGGGGGGTGGAGGCACCGGGGAGCTGTTTTTT,CASSQGGGGTGELFF,TRBV7-3,NA,NA,TRBJ2-2
TGTGCCAGTAGTATAGCAGGACGGGAGTCCCAGCATTTT,CASSIAGRESQHF,TRBV19,once,NA,TRBJ1-5
TGTGCCAGCAGCCCGCAGGTCCCTAGCCGCTACACCTTC,CASSPQVPSRYTF,TRBV5-4,NA,NA,TRBJ1-2
TGTGCCAGCAGCCAAGGGGGGATGGAGACCCAGTACTTC,CASSQGGMETQYF,TRBV3-1/TRBV3-2,few,NA,TRBJ2-5
TGTGCCAGCAGCCGGGGTAGGGCCAACGTCCTGACTTTC,CASSRGRANVLTF,TRBV3-1/TRBV3-2,NA,NA,TRBJ2-6
TGTGCCGGGGGAGGAGGGGACACTGAAGCTTTCTTT,CAGGGGDTEAFF,TRBV28,NA,NA,TRBJ1-1
TGTGCCAGCGAGGGGCGGAGCCCCTGGAATGAGCAGTTCTTC,CASEGRSPWNEQFF,TRBV28,NA,NA,TRBJ2-1
TGTGCCAGCAGTACGCCGAAAGGACAGGGGCGGGAGACCCAGTACTTC,CASSTPKGQGRETQYF,TRBV6-2/TRBV6-3,once,TRBD1,TRBJ2-5
TGTGCCAGCAGCTTAGGACAGGCTTACAATGAGCAGTTCTTC,CASSLGQAYNEQFF,TRBV11-3,NA,NA,TRBJ2-1
TGTGCCAGCATTACCAGGGGGGAAAAACTGTTTTTT,CASITRGEKLFF,TRBV28,NA,TRBD1,TRBJ1-4
TGTGCCAGCAGCCCCGGGACAGGAAGCGAAAAACTGTTTTTT,CASSPGTGSEKLFF,TRBV5-4,NA,TRBD1,TRBJ1-4
TGTGCCAGTAGTACAGGGGCTGGTGAAGCTTTCTTT,CASSTGAGEAFF,TRBV19,NA,NA,TRBJ1-1
TGTGCCAGCAGCTTACCCGGGACAGGGGTCTCCTCACCCCTCCACTTT,CASSLPGTGVSSPLHF,TRBV7-2,NA,TRBD1,TRBJ1-6
TGTGCCAGCAGTTCGAATTTGAGGTACGAGCAGTACTTC,CASSSNLRYEQYF,TRBV28,NA,NA,TRBJ2-7
TGTGCCAGCACCACCTGGGGGGAGATGTCGTATGAGCAGTACTTC,CASTTWGEMSYEQYF,TRBV28,NA,NA,TRBJ2-7
TGTGCCAGCAGCCAGAGCTCCTACGAGCAGTACTTC,CASSQSSYEQYF,TRBV3-1/TRBV3-2,NA,NA,TRBJ2-7
TGCAGTGCTAGTAGAACAGGGGGCTACGAGCAGTACTTC,CSASRTGGYEQYF,TRBV20-1,NA,TRBD1,TRBJ2-7
TGTGCCAGCAGTGAACTGGGACTAGCGGGAGGTCGAAGCTCCTACAATGAGCAGTTCTTC,CASSELGLAGGRSSYNEQFF,TRBV2,few,TRBD2,TRBJ2-1
TGTGCCAGCAGCCCCCGGGGACAGGGGGCATCCGATACCGGGGAGCTGTTTTTT,CASSPRGQGASDTGELFF,TRBV7-9,NA,TRBD1,TRBJ2-2
TGTGCTAGCAGCTCAATTACAGGGAACGAGCAGTACTTC,CASSSITGNEQYF,TRBV7-7,once,NA,TRBJ2-7